A single sample is the source of the 27 T cell receptor beta chains below, sequenced in a study of T cells in localized non-small cell lung cancer. Assay: immunoSEQ multiplex PCR; the TCRdb copy retains only in-frame clones and omits some. This sample has some 1,300 clones, with about 20% found just once. Sequencing was performed on normal lung tissue next to the tumor, taken before any cancer treatment. These receptors were taken from a male donor aged 60 or over with stage I squamous cell lung carcinoma.

Within the sample, this clone is large. The chain couples TRBV6-8 to TRBJ2-2, with D unclear. Germline V CDR1 and CDR2: MNHGY, SAAAGT. V lost 0 bases to trimming and J lost 7 bases, with 24 bases between them. The CDR3 contains 19 residues. CDR3 in amino acids: CASSYSMGVKAYQVGELFF. The CDR3, as DNA: TGTGCCAGCAGTTACTCGATGGGTGTTAAGGCCTACCAGGTCGGGGAGCTGTTTTTT.

The rearrangement joins TRBV30 to TRBJ2-3; 14 bases agree with TRBD2. V was pared by 1 base and J by 3 bases, with 12 bases of the junction left unmatched. CDR3 size: 19 residues. The V gene's germline CDR1 is GTSNPN and CDR2 SVGIG (reference sequence). This CDR3 is CAWSGGLAGVYGGTDTQYF. The CDR3 coding sequence is TGTGCCTGGAGTGGGGGACTAGCGGGAGTTTATGGAGGTACAGATACGCAGTATTTT.

The chain employs TRBV19 and TRBJ2-6; a possible D gene is TRBD1 (5 bases). From germline, CDR1 is LNHDA and CDR2 SQIVND (reference sequence). The V gene lost 6 bases and the J gene lost 0 bases, with 18 bases spanning the gap. The CDR3 is 18 residues long. The CDR3 coding sequence is TGTGCCAGTAGGGCGAGTCAGGGCCTAAACTCTGGGGCCAACGTCCTGACTTTC. Its translation: CASRASQGLNSGANVLTF. Variable domain in full (rest from reference TRBV19 and TRBJ2-6): DGGITQSPKYLFRKEGQNVTLSCEQNLNHDAMYWYRQDPGQGLRLIYYSQIVNDFQKGDIAEGYSVSREKKESFPLTVTSAQKNPTAFYLCASRASQGLNSGANVLTFGAGSRLTVL.

There are a few counts of this clone. This chain links TRBV10-3 with TRBJ2-7, with 7 bases fitting TRBD1. Trimming removed 3 bases from V and 4 bases from J; junction bases left unmatched: 3. There are 13 residues in the CDR3. Germline V gene lookup returns CDR1 ENHRY and CDR2 SYGVKD. CDR3 loop: CAISEGTVYEQYF. CDR3 bases: TGTGCCATCAGTGAAGGGACAGTTTACGAGCAGTACTTC.

J is TRBJ2-6 and V is TRBV19; TRBD2 might be the D (5 bases). V lost 7 bases and J lost 0, with 13 bases in between. Per the germline V gene, CDR1 is LNHDA and CDR2 is SQIVND (reference sequence). CDR3 size: 16 residues. CDR3: CASKEVPSSGANVLTF. CDR3 nucleotides: TGTGCCAGTAAGGAGGTACCCTCCTCTGGGGCCAACGTCCTGACTTTC.

This clone was detected only a few times. The chain has TRBV6-8 and TRBJ2-5, with TRBD1 as a possible D gene (5 bases). Germline loops: CDR1 MNHGY, CDR2 SAAAGT. Deletions cut 8 bases from V and 5 bases from J, with 21 bases between. The CDR3 runs to 15 residues. The CDR3 spells CASRTDSYGVETQYF. CDR3 DNA sequence: TGTGCCAGCCGTACCGACAGTTACGGTGTTGAGACCCAGTACTTC.

The genes are TRBV9 and TRBJ2-5, with D unclear. The CDR3 has 13 residues. V was pared by 6 bases and J by 4 bases, with 13 bases between. Germline V gene data show CDR1 as SGDLS and CDR2 as YYNGEE. The CDR3 reads CASTGSGLETQYF. Written as DNA, the CDR3 is TGTGCCAGCACCGGTTCAGGTCTAGAGACCCAGTACTTC.

This clone was counted a few times. The chain uses TRBV28 and TRBJ1-5; TRBD1 aligns across 7 bases. V lost 5 bases to trimming and J lost 1 base; unmatched junction nucleotides: 5. Germline V gene lookup returns CDR1 MDHEN and CDR2 SYDVKM. This CDR3 spans 15 amino acids. CDR3 nucleotide sequence: TGTGCCAGCAGTCCCCTCAGGGGGAGCAATCAGCCCCAGCATTTT. This translates into CASSPLRGSNQPQHF.

This clone qualifies as medium-sized. J is TRBJ1-4 and V is TRBV11-3, with 9 bases matching TRBD1. V trimming: 3 bases; J trimming: 7 bases; junction bases outside the gene matches: 3. This CDR3 has 14 residues. From germline, CDR1 is SGHNT and CDR2 YENEEA. The DNA for the CDR3 is TGTGCCAGCAGCTTGGGACAGGGCGGTGAAAAACTGTTTTTT. This encodes CASSLGQGGEKLFF.

The rearrangement links TRBV9 to TRBJ1-1, with D possibly being TRBD1 (5 bases). In germline, CDR1 is SGDLS, CDR2 YYNGEE. This CDR3 has 14 residues. V was shortened by 2 bases and J by 1 base, with 9 bases between the two germline ends. The CDR3 protein is CASSVGDSNTEAFF. DNA for the CDR3: TGTGCCAGCAGCGTGGGGGATTCGAACACTGAAGCTTTCTTT.

The chain employs TRBV19 and TRBJ2-2; 9 nucleotides agree with TRBD1. Losses at the gene ends were 6 bases for V and 5 bases for J; bases not matched to a gene: 10. This CDR3 is 16 amino acids long. The germline gives CDR1 LNHDA, CDR2 SQIVND (reference sequence). The chain's CDR3 is CASRLGQGWGTGELFF. CDR3 sequence (DNA): TGTGCCAGTAGACTCGGACAGGGGTGGGGGACCGGGGAGCTGTTTTTT.

This clone came up once. The gene calls are TRBV5-1 and TRBJ2-2; D remains unclear. Germline-derived CDR1 and CDR2 are SGHRS and YFSETQ. Trimming shortened V by 0 bases and J by 0 bases, and 6 bases separated the two germline ends. The CDR3 has 15 amino acids. The DNA of the CDR3 is TGCGCCAGCAGCTTGGATCAACCGAACACCGGGGAGCTGTTTTTT. This sequence encodes CASSLDQPNTGELFF.

By sample fraction, this clone is large. The V gene is TRBV28, the J gene TRBJ1-1; no definite D call. Germline V gene data show CDR1 as MDHEN and CDR2 as SYDVKM. V lost 6 bases and J lost 4, with 12 bases in between. The CDR3 runs to 13 residues. In DNA form, the CDR3 reads TGTGCCAGCAGCTTTACACTGGGCACTGAAGCTTTCTTT. Translated: CASSFTLGTEAFF. The complete variable domain, with remaining parts taken from reference TRBV28 and TRBJ1-1, reads DVKVTQSSRYLVKRTGEKVFLECVQDMDHENMFWYRQDPGLGLRLIYFSYDVKMKEKGDIPEGYSVSREKKERFSLILESASTNQTSMYLCASSFTLGTEAFFGQGTRLTVV.

This clone was picked up a small number of times. V is TRBV28 and J is TRBJ2-7; D possibly corresponds to TRBD2 (6 bases). This CDR3 region has 13 residues. Germline CDR1 MDHEN, CDR2 SYDVKM. V lost 6 bases and J 0 bases, leaving 9 bases between the germline ends. CDR3 sequence reads: CASREGSSYEQYF. DNA of the CDR3: TGTGCCAGCAGGGAGGGGAGCTCCTACGAGCAGTACTTC.

This clone was seen more than once but under ten times. The CDR3 sequence: CASSQDYSNQPQHF. In DNA form, the CDR3 reads TGCGCCAGCAGCCAAGATTATAGCAATCAGCCCCAGCATTTT. This chain uses TRBV4-1 with TRBJ1-5; no definite D call. CDR1 and CDR2 from the germline V gene are MGHRA and YSYEKL. The CDR3 is made up of 14 amino acids. Trimming cost V 0 bases and J 0 bases, with 3 bases left between them.

V gene TRBV11-3 combines with J gene TRBJ1-5, with 8 bases that match TRBD1. The length of the CDR3 is 14 residues. Trimming at V came to 5 bases and at J to 4 bases, leaving 4 bases not matched to a gene. The V gene's germline CDR1 is SGHNT and CDR2 YENEEA. The CDR3 reads CASSRDRGNQPQHF. CDR3 nucleotide sequence: TGTGCCAGCAGCAGAGACAGGGGAAATCAGCCCCAGCATTTT.

This clone is deemed medium-sized. The V gene is TRBV11-3, the J gene TRBJ1-3; no clear D gene. The length of the CDR3 is 15 residues. V lost 3 bases, J lost 2 bases, and 11 bases lay in between. Germline V gene lookup returns CDR1 SGHNT and CDR2 YENEEA. CDR3 in amino acids: CASSFGVAPGNTIYF. CDR3 bases: TGTGCCAGCAGCTTTGGGGTAGCACCTGGAAACACCATATATTTT. The variable domain in full, with the rest retrieved from reference TRBV11-3 and TRBJ1-3, is EAGVVQSPRYKIIEKKQPVAFWCNPISGHNTLYWYLQNLGQGPELLIRYENEEAVDDSQLPKDRFSAERLKGVDSTLKIQPAELGDSAVYLCASSFGVAPGNTIYFGEGSWLTVV.

This clone was picked up a small number of times. The gene calls are TRBV11-3 and TRBJ2-6; a possible D gene is TRBD1 (6 bases). V gave up 5 bases and J gave up 1 base, with 9 bases separating them. The CDR3 is 15 amino acids. CDR1 and CDR2 from the germline V gene are SGHNT and YENEEA. CDR3 nucleotide sequence: TGTGCCAGCAGCCCTGACAGGTCTGGGGCCAACGTCCTGACTTTC. Translated, it gives CASSPDRSGANVLTF.

This chain uses TRBV19 with TRBJ1-1; D remains unclear. V lost 4 bases to trimming and J lost 1 base, with 13 bases between them. The CDR3 length is 15 residues. Germline V CDR1 and CDR2: LNHDA, SQIVND (reference sequence). CDR3 region: CASSTPAGGNTEAFF. The CDR3 region has the DNA TGTGCCAGTAGTACCCCGGCAGGAGGGAACACTGAAGCTTTCTTT.

This clone was detected a few times. This chain links TRBV11-3 with TRBJ2-7; the match to TRBD2 covers 11 bases. V shed 0 bases, J shed 2 bases, and the junction held 3 bases outside the gene matches. Germline V CDR1 and CDR2: SGHNT, YENEEA. CDR3 size: 16 residues. CDR3 in amino acids: CASSLDLLAGAYEQYF. DNA for the CDR3: TGTGCCAGCAGCTTAGATCTACTAGCGGGAGCCTACGAGCAGTACTTC.

The chain joins TRBV7-6 to TRBJ2-2; 7 bases are shared with TRBD2. With 3 bases clipped from V and 3 bases from J, the junction kept 1 base outside the gene matches. Germline values: CDR1 SGHVS, CDR2 FNYEAQ. The CDR3 has 14 residues. The CDR3 region is CASSLAGDTGELFF. CDR3 DNA sequence: TGTGCCAGCAGCTTGGCGGGGGACACCGGGGAGCTGTTTTTT.

The chain combines TRBV28 with TRBJ2-2; TRBD2 agrees at 10 bases. The CDR3 is made up of 16 amino acids. Trimming at V came to 5 bases and at J to 1 base, leaving 4 bases not matched to a gene. Germline lookup yields CDR1 MDHEN and CDR2 SYDVKM. The CDR3 here is CASSNGLAENTGELFF. In nucleotides, the CDR3 is TGTGCCAGCAGTAACGGACTAGCGGAGAACACCGGGGAGCTGTTTTTT.

The table lists this clone with a few counts. The same CDR3 arises from other DNA sequences in this sample as well. The chain couples TRBV15 to TRBJ2-5, with D unclear. Germline V gives CDR1 LNHNV, CDR2 YYDKDF (reference sequence). The CDR3 consists of 15 residues. With 0 bases removed from V and 2 bases from J, the gap between germline ends came to 10 bases. This CDR3 is CATSRDPAQQETQYF. The CDR3 DNA reads as TGTGCCACCAGCAGAGATCCGGCACAGCAAGAGACCCAGTACTTC.

This clone was observed a few times. The V and J genes are TRBV11-3 and TRBJ2-1; 10 bases agree with TRBD2. Germline lookup yields CDR1 SGHNT and CDR2 YENEEA. Trimming at V came to 5 bases and at J to 6 bases, leaving 7 bases not matched to a gene. This CDR3 region has 15 residues. CDR3 sequence (DNA): TGTGCCAGCAGCCCCGGACTAGCGGAGGGCAATGAGCAGTTCTTC. This encodes CASSPGLAEGNEQFF.

The gene calls are TRBV28 and TRBJ2-3; D gene unclear. CDR1 and CDR2 (germline): MDHEN, SYDVKM. The CDR3 length is 13 residues. V was clipped by 2 bases and J by 4 bases, with 7 bases between them. CDR3 DNA: TGTGCCAGCAGTTTAACTGGGGCAGATACGCAGTATTTT. Translation: CASSLTGADTQYF.

The V call is TRBV19, the J call TRBJ2-1; D ambiguous. The CDR3 is made up of 12 amino acids. CDR1 and CDR2 (germline): LNHDA, SQIVND (reference sequence). Trimming left V 4 bases short and J 0 bases short, with 1 base between. The CDR3 bases are TGTGCCAGTAGTAACTCCTACAATGAGCAGTTCTTC. Encoded protein: CASSNSYNEQFF.

V usage is TRBV25-1 and J usage is TRBJ2-1; D is uncertain. The CDR3 is made up of 15 amino acids. Trimming took 3 bases from V and 9 from J, leaving 18 bases between them. Looked up from germline, CDR1 is MGHDK and CDR2 is SYGVNS. CDR3 sequence (DNA): TGTGCCAGCAGTGACCCTACCTTAGAGAGCGCTGAGCAGTTCTTC. This gives the protein CASSDPTLESAEQFF.